The clone carrying this T cell receptor beta chain occurred a few times. This CDR3 comprises 13 residues. Trimming left V 3 bases short and J 13 bases short, with 15 bases between. The germline V gene has CDR1 LNHDA and CDR2 SQIVND (reference sequence). A second roughly 7 to 11 cycle PCR used barcoded and J-beta primers. TCRdb re-derived calls from the 5' RACE reads in MiXCR, one entry per CDR3 protein. The repertoire holds roughly 410,000 distinct CDR3 sequences, with 45% to 65% as singletons. The data were obtained in a study of blood T cells in healthy people across ages. The TCR was taken from a man in his sixties in good health. Sequencing was done on a sample of blood. V usage is TRBV19 and J usage is TRBJ1-4; TRBD1 might be the D (6 bases). DNA for the CDR3: TGTGCCAGTAGTATGGGGACAAATGGGGGACTGTTTTTT. It translates to CASSMGTNGGLFF. Looking up the rest from reference TRBV19 and TRBJ1-4 gives the full variable domain: DGGITQSPKYLFRKEGQNVTLSCEQNLNHDAMYWYRQDPGQGLRLIYYSQIVNDFQKGDIAEGYSVSREKKESFPLTVTSAQKNPTAFYLCASSMGTNGGLFFGSGTQLSVL.